This TCR beta chain is drawn from a study of T cell responses to AZD1222 COVID-19 vaccine. Assay used: immunoSEQ multiplex PCR; TCRdb lists only in-frame clones, some missing. The repertoire holds about 140,000 clones, with approximately 90% as singletons. The V end was cut by 3 bases, the J end by 4 bases, with 15 bases between. CDR1 and CDR2 (germline): KGHSH, LQKENI. This CDR3 has 15 amino acids. Note on this clone: The antigen remains undetermined.

Study-wide results and limits: Only five to seven individuals given AZD1222 were seropositive at baseline. Compared with day 0, the breadth and depth of the Spike-specific TCR repertoire rose significantly after two doses of AZD1222.

The chain employs TRBV18 and TRBJ2-5; D call uncertain. Sequenced here: peripheral blood, sampled 28 days after the second AZD1222 dose. The receptor comes from an adult who received the AZD1222 COVID-19 vaccine. Written as DNA, the CDR3 is TGTGCCAGCTCACCGGTTCAAGGGCGGCGAGAGACCCAGTACTTC. Protein: CASSPVQGRRETQYF. Full variable domain (remainder filled in from reference TRBV18 and TRBJ2-5): NAGVMQNPRHLVRRRGQEARLRCSPMKGHSHVYWYRQLPEEGLKFMVYLQKENIIDESGMPKERFSAEFPKEGPSILRIQQVVRGDSAAYFCASSPVQGRRETQYFGPGTRLLVL.